This T cell receptor (beta chain) was recorded in a study of CD8 T cells in Susac syndrome. The germline V gene has CDR1 MDHEN and CDR2 SYDVKM. After removal of 7 bases from V and 3 bases from J, the junction contained 0 bases not matched to a gene. This CDR3 is 12 amino acids long. CD8+ and CD4+ T cells from blood underwent TCR beta sequencing, which was carried out in a high-throughput format. A quantity of about 0.45 to 1 ug RNA underwent reverse transcription using random hexamers. TCRdb re-called the immunoSEQ multiplex PCR reads with MiXCR, one entry per CDR3 protein. Found here are 170,000 or so distinct CDR3 sequences, approximately 93% of them singletons; the top ten hold around 0.097%.

The rearrangement uses TRBV28 and TRBJ1-2; 9 bases are shared with TRBD1. The specimen sequenced was CD4+ T cells from PBMCs. This receptor was obtained from a human donor with multiple sclerosis. In nucleotides, the CDR3 is TGTGCCAGCAACAGGGGGCACTATGGCTACACCTTC. It translates to CASNRGHYGYTF.